This T cell receptor beta chain was recovered during a study of memory CD4+ T cells and cytomegalovirus serostatus. Findings and limits, study-wide: The CMV-associated TCR signature appears largely within the CD4+ memory repertoire. CMV serostatus prediction reached median AUC approximately 0.96, or 0.89 with US-trained model.

Single viable CD3+CD4+CD8-CD45RO+ cells were sorted as the memory CD4+ T cells. With regard to this clone: Its antigen remains unidentified.

Germline-derived CDR1 and CDR2 are SGHTA and FQGNSA. The CDR3 sequence is 13 residues long. The V end lost 2 bases, the J end lost 1 base, and 5 bases lay between the germline ends. Per the original data handling: After removing out-of-frame reads, 2.3 million or so distinct TCRbeta sequences remained. Sequenced by immunoSEQ multiplex PCR; TCRdb stores in-frame clones only, minus some. That table gives V, J and clone size, and the DNA gave D and trimming. Of 50,000 to 75,000 clones listed, approximately 85% were seen once; the top ten hold 0.85% to 0.95%. The sequenced sample consisted of memory CD4+ T cells from blood. The origin of this receptor is an adult in good health and CMV-seronegative. The chain is built from TRBV7-2 and TRBJ1-1; D gene ambiguous. CDR3 DNA sequence: TGTGCCAGCAGCTTACCAGAGAACACTGAAGCTTTCTTT. This gives the protein CASSLPENTEAFF.